Shown below are 8 T cell receptor beta chains from a single sample sequenced in a study of monozygotic twins with inflammatory bowel disease. TCRdb reprocessed the 5' RACE reads, with one entry per CDR3 protein and no DNA. The sample table includes about 330,000 distinct CDR3 sequences. The sample comprised blood. The receptors stem from a human donor with ulcerative colitis or Crohn's disease, or a healthy co-twin of an affected twin (not recorded which).

CDR3 amino acids: CASRISGRGSGELFF. The rearrangement uses TRBV28 and TRBJ2-2; TCRdb names TRBD2, which stays unverified in the absence of DNA. Germline V CDR1 and CDR2: MDHEN, SYDVKM. This CDR3 comprises 15 residues.

The chain uses TRBV7-2 and TRBJ2-1; TCRdb outputs TRBD2, but without DNA this stays unchecked. This CDR3 is 16 amino acids long. CDR1 is SGHTA and CDR2 is FQGNSA in the germline V gene. The CDR3 sequence is CASSSRLAGAGNEQFF.

V usage is TRBV28 and J usage is TRBJ2-2; TCRdb proposes TRBD1, but this gene call is untestable without DNA. CDR1 is MDHEN, CDR2 SYDVKM, per germline. The CDR3 has 16 amino acids. This chain's CDR3 is CASRPGGGPTTGELFF.

This rearrangement joins TRBV20-1 to TRBJ2-4; no DNA is available, so the TRBD1 call from TCRdb remains unchecked. Germline CDR1 reads DFQATT; CDR2 reads SNEGSKA (reference sequence). This CDR3 spans 17 amino acids. The CDR3 sequence: CSASGQGPNIAKNIQYF.

The J gene is TRBJ1-2, the V gene TRBV3-1. The CDR3 is 17 amino acids. CDR1 is LGHDT and CDR2 is YNNKEL in the germline V gene (reference sequence). CDR3 residues: CASSRDWVGVDFYGYTF. Based on the CDR3 plus reference TRBV3-1 and TRBJ1-2, the full variable domain is DTAVSQTPKYLVTQMGNDKSIKCEQNLGHDTMYWYKQDSKKFLKIMFSYNNKELIINETVPNRFSPKSPDKAHLNLHINSLELGDSAVYFCASSRDWVGVDFYGYTFGSGTRLTVV.

The chain combines TRBV27 with TRBJ2-3; as DNA is missing, the TRBD1 call by TCRdb cannot be tested. There are 12 residues in the CDR3. Germline CDR1 reads MNHEY; CDR2 reads SMNVEV (reference sequence). The CDR3 spells CASTSGADTQYF.

The chain links TRBV24-1 to TRBJ2-7. This CDR3 has 13 amino acids. Germline V lookup: CDR1 KGHDR, CDR2 SFDVKD. CDR3 amino acids: CATSDPTSKEQYF.

V is TRBV20-1 and J is TRBJ2-3. CDR1 is DFQATT, CDR2 SNEGSKA, per germline (reference sequence). This CDR3 comprises 12 residues. The chain's CDR3 is CSVTGGTDTQYF.